Listed here are 2 T cell receptor beta chains from one sample, sequenced in a study of tumor-infiltrating lymphocytes in oesophageal squamous cell carcinoma. TCRdb processed the PCR reads anew with MiXCR; each CDR3 protein has one entry. The sample shows fewer than 20,000 distinct CDR3 sequences, approximately 43% of them seen only once. The sequencing input was blood. Receptor source: a female donor with esophageal squamous cell carcinoma.

This clonotype has ten or more counts. The rearrangement uses TRBV14 and TRBJ1-2; D uncertain. From germline, CDR1 is SGHDN and CDR2 FVKESK. V dropped 0 bases and J dropped 4 bases, with 6 bases sitting between them. This CDR3 contains 13 residues. As DNA, the CDR3 is TGTGCCAGCAGCCAAGACCCCTTCTATGGCTACACCTTC. This gives the protein CASSQDPFYGYTF.

The chain couples TRBV6-8 to TRBJ2-1; D is undetermined. Per germline, CDR1 MNHGY and CDR2 SAAAGT. The CDR3 covers 15 residues. V lost 0 bases, J lost 5 bases, and 11 bases lay in between. CDR3 sequence reads: CASSYSSRRDNEQFF. In DNA, the CDR3 is TGTGCCAGCAGTTACTCGAGCAGGAGAGACAATGAGCAGTTCTTC.